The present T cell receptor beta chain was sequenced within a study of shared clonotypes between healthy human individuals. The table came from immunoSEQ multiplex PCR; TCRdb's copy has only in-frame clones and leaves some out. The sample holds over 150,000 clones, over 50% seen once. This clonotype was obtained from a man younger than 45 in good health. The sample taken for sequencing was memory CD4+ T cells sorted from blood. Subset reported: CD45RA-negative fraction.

DNA of the CDR3: TGTGCCTGGCGGGACAGGGGGTTCTATGGCTACACCTTC. It specifies CAWRDRGFYGYTF. The chain uses TRBV30 and TRBJ1-2, with 11 nucleotides matching TRBD1. The germline V gene encodes CDR1 GTSNPN and CDR2 SVGIG (reference sequence). V trimming: 5 bases; J trimming: 4 bases; junction bases outside the gene matches: 3. CDR3 length equals 13 residues.